These T cell receptor beta chains were read from a single sample in a study of shared clonotypes between healthy human individuals. Here immunoSEQ multiplex PCR was the method, and the copy in TCRdb shows in-frame clones only, minus some. The sample includes about 2,100,000 clones, roughly 91% of them seen just once. Source material: naive CD8+ T cells from PBMCs. These receptors came from a man between 18 and 35 years old in good health. Some clones in this sample may be carry-over from other donors' samples. CDR3s include the opening cysteine and the closing phenylalanine or tryptophan. A D gene is named only where the DNA matches it firmly. Some rows mark clone size as missing; the rest say once, few, many or name a class of expanded clone.

J | size | D | V | DNA | CDR3
TRBJ2-2 | . | TRBD2 | TRBV19 | TGTGCCACCCTGACCTGGCTAGCGGGGGCGAACACCGGGGAGCTGTTTTTT | CATLTWLAGANTGELFF
TRBJ1-2 | . | TRBD1 | TRBV27 | TGTGCCAGCAGTTCCCTAGGACAGGCGTTCTATGGCTACACCTTC | CASSSLGQAFYGYTF
TRBJ1-1 | few | . | TRBV7-9 | TGTGCCAGCAGCTTATATGAGGGTATCTTTTTCTTT | CASSLYEGIFFF
TRBJ2-6 | . | . | TRBV9 | TGTGCCAGCAGCGTCGGGGGAGCTGGGGCCAACGTCCTGACTTTC | CASSVGGAGANVLTF
TRBJ1-1 | . | . | TRBV28 | TGTGCCAGCAGTTTGGTCTGGCAGAGCGTTATCATGAACACTGAAGCTTTCTTT | CASSLVWQSVIMNTEAFF
TRBJ2-3 | . | . | TRBV9 | TGTGCCAGCAGCGCCATACCGGGACACCGCACAGATACGCAGTATTTT | CASSAIPGHRTDTQYF
TRBJ2-5 | once | TRBD2 | TRBV7-6 | TGTGCCAGCAGCTCCATTTCGCTAGCGGGAGCGTCGGAGACCCAGTACTTC | CASSSISLAGASETQYF
TRBJ1-1 | . | TRBD1 | TRBV4-1 | TGCGCCAGCAGCTTGCGGACAGGCTACACTGAAGCTTTCTTT | CASSLRTGYTEAFF
TRBJ2-1 | . | . | TRBV29-1 | TGCAGCATACGACGACTAGGCAATGAGCAGTTCTTC | CSIRRLGNEQFF
TRBJ2-3 | . | . | TRBV11-3 | TGTGCCAGCAGCCACCGACAGGCCAGATTTTCAGATACGCAGTATTTT | CASSHRQARFSDTQYF
TRBJ2-3 | . | TRBD2 | TRBV19 | TGTGCCAGTAGTATAGAGTCCTGGCTAGCGGGCACAGATACGCAGTATTTT | CASSIESWLAGTDTQYF
TRBJ1-1 | . | . | TRBV7-6 | TGTGCCAGCAGCTACTTCGGCTCTGGGCCGGAGGATGAAGCTTTCTTT | CASSYFGSGPEDEAFF
TRBJ2-1 | . | TRBD2 | TRBV27 | TGTGCCAGCAGTACCCTAGCGGGGGTCGTGGATGAGCAGTTCTTC | CASSTLAGVVDEQFF
TRBJ2-2 | . | . | TRBV29-1 | TGCAGCGTTGAAGACACCGGGGAGCTGTTTTTT | CSVEDTGELFF
TRBJ2-5 | . | TRBD1 | TRBV7-9 | TGTGCCAGCAGCTTATGGGGTGCAGGGGGCCTATCCCAAGAGACCCAGTACTTC | CASSLWGAGGLSQETQYF
TRBJ1-1 | . | . | TRBV30 | TGTGCCTGGAGTGTCATACCGGCGGCTGAAGCTTTCTTT | CAWSVIPAAEAFF
TRBJ2-2 | . | . | TRBV9 | TGTGCCAGCACCCCTTTTAGTCCGAACACCGGGGAGCTGTTTTTT | CASTPFSPNTGELFF
TRBJ2-3 | . | . | TRBV6-5 | TGTGCCAGCAGGGTCAGGGGAGGGGCAGATACGCAGTATTTT | CASRVRGGADTQYF
TRBJ2-1 | . | . | TRBV2 | TGTGCCAGCAGTGGGCGTGTCTACAATGAGCAGTTCTTC | CASSGRVYNEQFF
TRBJ2-1 | . | TRBD2 | TRBV7-3 | TGTGCCAGCAGCCCAGCGGGAGGTGGTGAGCAGTTCTTC | CASSPAGGGEQFF
TRBJ2-2 | . | . | TRBV9 | TGTGCCAGCCGGGGTACGATCACCGGGGAGCTGTTTTTT | CASRGTITGELFF
TRBJ2-7 | . | TRBD2 | TRBV9 | TGTGCCAGCAGCCCCAAGCGGGAGAATTCCCACGAGCAGTACTTC | CASSPKRENSHEQYF
TRBJ2-7 | . | . | TRBV16 | TGTGCCAGCAGCCAATCGTACTTAAGCTACGAGCAGTACTTC | CASSQSYLSYEQYF
TRBJ2-7 | . | TRBD2 | TRBV19 | TGTGCCAGTAGTATTGGACTAGCGGACTACGAGCAGTACTTC | CASSIGLADYEQYF
TRBJ2-2 | . | TRBD1 | TRBV7-9 | TGTGCCAGCAGCTTAATACAGGGGAGCACCGGGGAGCTGTTTTTT | CASSLIQGSTGELFF
TRBJ1-1 | few | . | TRBV7-9 | TGTGCCAGCAGCGAGGGGAAAACTGAAGCTTTCTTT | CASSEGKTEAFF
TRBJ2-7 | . | . | TRBV7-2 | TGTGCCAGCAGCTTAGTTGAGATGGGAAACGAGCAGTACTTC | CASSLVEMGNEQYF
TRBJ2-7 | . | . | TRBV27 | TGTGCCAGCAGTGTCCGGGCAACAGGGTCCTACGAGCAGTACTTC | CASSVRATGSYEQYF
TRBJ2-3 | . | TRBD2 | TRBV7-9 | TGTGCCAGCAGTCGACTAGCGGGAGTGATCGTGGATACGCAGTATTTT | CASSRLAGVIVDTQYF
TRBJ1-2 | once | . | TRBV12-5 | TGTGCTAGTGCCGCGGCAGGCGCAGCCTATGGCTACACCTTC | CASAAAGAAYGYTF
TRBJ1-1 | few | . | TRBV28 | TGTGCCAGCAGCAATCCCACGAACACTGAAGCTTTCTTT | CASSNPTNTEAFF
TRBJ2-1 | . | . | TRBV19 | TGTGCCAGTAGTATATTCATACGGGGGAACAATGAGCAGTTCTTC | CASSIFIRGNNEQFF
TRBJ2-7 | . | . | TRBV7-8 | TGTGCCAGCAGCCCTCGGGGCGGAACTATTTTCCACGAGCAGTACTTC | CASSPRGGTIFHEQYF
TRBJ1-1 | once | . | TRBV6-5 | TGTGCCAGCAAACCCTTGACAGGCTGGACTGAAGCTTTCTTT | CASKPLTGWTEAFF
TRBJ2-2 | . | TRBD2 | TRBV27 | TGTGCCAGCAGCCTTAGCGGGAGGGCCCGTAACACCGGGGAGCTGTTTTTT | CASSLSGRARNTGELFF
TRBJ1-1 | once | TRBD1 | TRBV16 | TGTGCCAGCAGCCAATCGGCAGGGGGGTATGAAGCTTTCTTT | CASSQSAGGYEAFF
TRBJ2-7 | . | . | TRBV4-3 | TGCGCCAGCAGCCAAGGGTCGGGTATCAACGAGCAGTACTTC | CASSQGSGINEQYF
TRBJ2-7 | . | TRBD1 | TRBV29-1 | TGCAGCGGCACCCTCCGGGACAGGAACTACGAGCAGTACTTC | CSGTLRDRNYEQYF
TRBJ2-7 | . | TRBD2 | TRBV27 | TGTGCCAGCAGTTCGCCATCACTAGCGGACAGCTCCTACGAGCAGTACTTC | CASSSPSLADSSYEQYF
TRBJ1-1 | . | . | TRBV11-2 | TGTGCCAGCAGCTTAGACGCAGAACTTGAAGCTTTCTTT | CASSLDAELEAFF
TRBJ1-5 | . | . | TRBV18 | TGTGCCAGCTCACCATCCCGACAGCCAAGCAATCAGCCCCAGCATTTT | CASSPSRQPSNQPQHF
TRBJ2-1 | . | . | TRBV6-6 | TGTGCCAGCGGGTCAAATGAGCAGTTCTTC | CASGSNEQFF
TRBJ2-2 | . | TRBD1 | TRBV13 | TGTGCCAGCAGCGCCCGGACAGGGGGCGAGTGGGACACCGGGGAGCTGTTTTTT | CASSARTGGEWDTGELFF
TRBJ1-2 | . | . | TRBV27 | TGTGCCAGCAGAGGGTCTTATGGCTACACCTTC | CASRGSYGYTF
TRBJ2-1 | once | . | TRBV9 | TGTGCCAGCTCCCCGGGTGACAATGAGCAGTTCTTC | CASSPGDNEQFF
TRBJ2-3 | . | TRBD1 | TRBV27 | TGTGCCAGCAGCTACAGGGGTCGGGGCACAGATACGCAGTATTTT | CASSYRGRGTDTQYF
TRBJ2-2 | . | TRBD2 | TRBV5-1 | TGCGCCAGCAGCTTGGGTGCTAGCGGAGACCTCACCGGGGAGCTGTTTTTT | CASSLGASGDLTGELFF
TRBJ2-5 | . | . | TRBV7-2 | TGTGCCAGCAGCTTTTATCTCAGGTCAAGTCGAGGAGAGACCCAGTACTTC | CASSFYLRSSRGETQYF
TRBJ2-7 | . | . | TRBV7-2 | TGTGCCAGCAGCTTAGGAGGGGGACGGGCTAGCGAGCAGTACTTC | CASSLGGGRASEQYF
TRBJ2-1 | . | TRBD2 | TRBV4-2 | TGTGCCAGCAGCCAAGGTCTAGCGGGATATACGACGAGTGTTGAGCAGTTCTTC | CASSQGLAGYTTSVEQFF
TRBJ2-1 | . | . | TRBV11-3 | TGTGCCAGCAGCTTACCCTCAGAGGAGCAGTTCTTC | CASSLPSEEQFF
TRBJ1-4 | few | . | TRBV6-1 | TGTGCCAGCAGTGCCACTCGAGGGCAAACTAATGAAAAACTGTTTTTT | CASSATRGQTNEKLFF
TRBJ2-7 | . | TRBD1 | TRBV10-2 | TGCGCCAGCAAAGGGGCCGGGACAGGTCTTTACGAGCAGTACTTC | CASKGAGTGLYEQYF